This T cell receptor (beta chain) was sequenced during a study of identical twins. From the 5' RACE reads, TCRdb called clonotypes with MiXCR, one entry per CDR3 protein. The table lists 500,000 to 650,000 distinct CDR3 sequences, about 7% of them singletons. V lost 6 bases to trimming and J lost 6 bases; unmatched junction nucleotides: 6. The CDR3 spans 13 residues. These same records also appear under a second study, on yellow fever vaccine responses in identical twins.

The clonotype was recovered from a woman aged 18-29 years in good health. Sequencing was carried out using PBMCs. This chain joins TRBV12-3 or TRBV12-4 and TRBJ2-7, with 9 bases fitting TRBD2. The CDR3 bases are TGTGCCAGCAGACCAAGCGGGGGGTCCGAGCAGTACTTC. This codes for CASRPSGGSEQYF.